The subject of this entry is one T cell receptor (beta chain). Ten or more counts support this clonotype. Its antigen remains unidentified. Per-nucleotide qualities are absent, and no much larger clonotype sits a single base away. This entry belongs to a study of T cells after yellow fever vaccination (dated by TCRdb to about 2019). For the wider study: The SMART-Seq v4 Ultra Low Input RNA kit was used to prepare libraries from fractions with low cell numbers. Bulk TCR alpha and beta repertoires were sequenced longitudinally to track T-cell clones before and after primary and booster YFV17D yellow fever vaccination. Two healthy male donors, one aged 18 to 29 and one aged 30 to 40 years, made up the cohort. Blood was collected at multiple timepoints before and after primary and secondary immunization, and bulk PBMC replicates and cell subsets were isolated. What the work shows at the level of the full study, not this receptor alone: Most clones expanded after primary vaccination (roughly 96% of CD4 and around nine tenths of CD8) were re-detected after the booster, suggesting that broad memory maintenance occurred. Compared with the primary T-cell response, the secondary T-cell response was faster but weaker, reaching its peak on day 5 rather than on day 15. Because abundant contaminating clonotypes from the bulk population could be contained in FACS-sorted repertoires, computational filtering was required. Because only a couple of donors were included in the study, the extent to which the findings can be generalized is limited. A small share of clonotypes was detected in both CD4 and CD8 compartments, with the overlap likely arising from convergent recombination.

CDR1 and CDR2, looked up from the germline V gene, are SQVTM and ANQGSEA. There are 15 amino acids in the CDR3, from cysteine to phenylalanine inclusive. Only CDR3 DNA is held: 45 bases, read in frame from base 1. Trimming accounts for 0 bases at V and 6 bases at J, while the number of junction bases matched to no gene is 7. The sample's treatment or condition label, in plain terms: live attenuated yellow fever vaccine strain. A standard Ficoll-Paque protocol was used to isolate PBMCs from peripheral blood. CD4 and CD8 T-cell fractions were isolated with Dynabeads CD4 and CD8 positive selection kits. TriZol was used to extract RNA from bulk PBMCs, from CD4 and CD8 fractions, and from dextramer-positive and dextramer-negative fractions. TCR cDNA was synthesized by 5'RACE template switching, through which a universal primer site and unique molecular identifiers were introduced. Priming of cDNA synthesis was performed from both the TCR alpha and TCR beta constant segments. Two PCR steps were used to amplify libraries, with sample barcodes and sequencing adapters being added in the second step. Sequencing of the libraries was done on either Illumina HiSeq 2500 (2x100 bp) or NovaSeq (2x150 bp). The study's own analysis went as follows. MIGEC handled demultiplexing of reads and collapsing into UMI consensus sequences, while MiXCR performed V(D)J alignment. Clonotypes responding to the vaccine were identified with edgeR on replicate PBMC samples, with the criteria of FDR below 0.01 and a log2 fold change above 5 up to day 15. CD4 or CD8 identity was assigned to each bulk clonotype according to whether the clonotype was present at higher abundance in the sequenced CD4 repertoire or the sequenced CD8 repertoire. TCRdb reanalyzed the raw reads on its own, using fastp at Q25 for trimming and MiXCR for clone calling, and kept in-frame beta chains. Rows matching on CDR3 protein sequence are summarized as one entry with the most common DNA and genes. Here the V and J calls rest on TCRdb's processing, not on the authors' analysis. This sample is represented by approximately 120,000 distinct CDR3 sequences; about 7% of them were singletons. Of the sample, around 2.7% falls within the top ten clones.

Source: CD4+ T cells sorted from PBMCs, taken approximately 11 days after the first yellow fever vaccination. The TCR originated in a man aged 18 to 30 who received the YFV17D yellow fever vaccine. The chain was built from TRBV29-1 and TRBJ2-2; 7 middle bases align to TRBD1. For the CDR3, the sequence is CSVEDQGVGAGELFF. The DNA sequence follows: TGCAGCGTTGAAGACCAGGGGGTTGGGGCCGGGGAGCTGTTTTTT.